The rows below give T cell receptor beta chains drawn from one sample of a study of T cells in Graves' hyperthyroidism and ophthalmopathy. Each CDR3 protein gets one entry after TCRdb re-called the multiplex PCR reads with MiXCR. The sample carries approximately 590,000 distinct CDR3 sequences, 15% to 18% recorded once. Sample: blood. Source of these receptors: a woman younger than 45 with Graves' hyperthyroidism. Each CDR3 is given with its conserved first and last residue. A D gene is named only where the DNA matches it firmly. Where a row states a size, it is once, few, many or the class of an expanded clone; other rows omit it.

>many|TRBV7-3|15|TRBD2|TRBJ2-5
CASSLTSGGRETQYF
TGTGCCAGCAGCTTAACTAGCGGGGGAAGAGAGACCCAGTACTTC
>many|TRBV12-3/TRBV12-4|12|.|TRBJ2-5
CASSFMGETQYF
TGTGCCAGCAGTTTTATGGGAGAGACCCAGTACTTC
>many|TRBV27|15|.|TRBJ2-1
CASSPFGTAYNEQFF
TGTGCCAGCAGTCCCTTCGGGACCGCCTACAATGAGCAGTTCTTC
>many|TRBV6-1|14|TRBD1|TRBJ2-7
CASKGWDRLYEQYF
TGTGCCAGCAAGGGGTGGGACAGGTTATACGAGCAGTACTTC
>.|TRBV7-3|17|TRBD2|TRBJ2-2
CASSRRLAGVGTGELFF
TGCGCCAGCAGCCGAAGACTAGCGGGAGTCGGCACCGGGGAGCTGTTTTTT
>many|TRBV2|15|TRBD2|TRBJ2-7
CASRLRTSVNYEQYF
TGTGCCAGCAGACTTCGGACTAGCGTAAACTACGAGCAGTACTTC
>many|TRBV7-2|16|TRBD1|TRBJ1-1
CASSLEWTGGNTEAFF
TGTGCCAGCAGCTTAGAATGGACAGGGGGGAACACTGAAGCTTTCTTT
>many|TRBV28|17|TRBD2|TRBJ2-5
CASSPGTSGSRKETQYF
TGTGCCAGCAGTCCCGGGACTAGCGGGAGTCGAAAAGAGACCCAGTACTTC
>many|TRBV3-1|16|TRBD1|TRBJ1-3
CASSQDRGQIGNTIYF
TGTGCCAGCAGCCAAGATAGGGGACAGATCGGAAACACCATATATTTT
>once|TRBV6-2/TRBV6-3|15|.|TRBJ1-1
CASSSERGSGTEAFF
TGTGCCAGCTCCTCTGAGCGGGGCTCCGGCACTGAAGCTTTCTTT
>many|TRBV18|15|TRBD1|TRBJ1-5
CASSPEGQNNQPQHF
TGTGCCAGCTCACCGGAGGGACAGAACAATCAGCCCCAGCATTTT
>once|TRBV6-2/TRBV6-3|11|.|TRBJ2-3
CASRTEDTQYF
TGTGCCAGCAGAACTGAGGATACGCAGTATTTT
>.|TRBV4-2|13|TRBD1|TRBJ1-1
CASSPTGVTEAFF
TGTGCCAGCAGCCCTACAGGGGTTACTGAAGCTTTCTTT
>many|TRBV15|16|TRBD2|TRBJ2-2
CATSSRTSGNHGELFF
TGTGCCACCAGCAGCCGGACTAGCGGGAATCACGGGGAGCTGTTTTTT
>once|TRBV6-1|12|.|TRBJ2-7
CASSEAYYEQYF
TGTGCCAGCAGCGAAGCCTACTACGAGCAGTACTTC
>.|TRBV6-1|13|.|TRBJ2-3
CASSDLASGTQYF
TGTGCCAGCAGTGATCTGGCCTCCGGTACGCAGTATTTT
>.|TRBV7-9|16|TRBD2|TRBJ2-7
CASSLGTSGSGHEQYF
TGTGCCAGCAGCTTGGGGACTAGCGGGAGTGGGCACGAGCAGTACTTC
>few|TRBV5-1|16|TRBD2|TRBJ2-1
CASSVRLAALGTEQFF
TGCGCCAGCAGCGTCCGACTAGCGGCCTTGGGTACTGAGCAGTTCTTC
>many|TRBV12-3/TRBV12-4|18|TRBD2|TRBJ2-3
CASSLRVAGGIGTDTQYF
TGTGCCAGCAGTCTCAGGGTAGCGGGGGGTATTGGCACAGATACGCAGTATTTT
>.|TRBV28|16|.|TRBJ1-4
CAGSPSGVQAYEKLFF
TGTGCCGGCAGTCCCTCCGGGGTTCAGGCTTATGAAAAACTGTTTTTT
>many|TRBV12-3/TRBV12-4|15|TRBD1|TRBJ2-7
CASRTDLDRGHEQYF
TGTGCCAGCAGAACGGATTTGGACAGGGGACACGAGCAGTACTTC
>many|TRBV30|14|TRBD1|TRBJ2-7
CAWSPPGQGNRQYF
TGTGCCTGGAGTCCCCCGGGACAGGGGAATCGGCAGTACTTC
>once|TRBV28|16|.|TRBJ2-3
CASGEWGQNLRDTQYF
TGTGCCAGCGGTGAATGGGGGCAGAACCTCAGAGATACGCAGTATTTT
>.|TRBV14|16|.|TRBJ2-7
CASSQDHSQTYNEQYF
TGTGCCAGCAGCCAAGATCACAGCCAGACCTACAATGAGCAGTACTTC
>few|TRBV14|14|TRBD1|TRBJ2-5
CASSQGQGKETQYF
TGTGCCAGCAGCCAGGGACAGGGGAAAGAGACCCAGTACTTC
>.|TRBV27|16|.|TRBJ1-2
CASFHSGTGLGYGYTF
TGTGCCAGTTTCCACTCTGGTACAGGGTTGGGCTATGGCTACACCTTC
>many|TRBV5-1|14|.|TRBJ1-1
CASSLGQPYTEAFF
TGCGCCAGCAGCTTGGGGCAGCCCTACACTGAAGCTTTCTTT
>many|TRBV3-1|14|.|TRBJ1-5
CASSQIPGGQPQHF
TGTGCCAGCAGCCAAATCCCCGGGGGTCAGCCCCAGCATTTT